Detailed here is one TCR beta chain. This clonotype has ten or more counts. Its antigen has not been determined. No much larger clonotype is one base removed from it; base qualities were not supplied. The entry originates in a study of T cells in Graves' hyperthyroidism and ophthalmopathy (dated by TCRdb to about 2019). Concerning the study at large: Peripheral blood samples were taken at initial diagnosis, before any treatment was given. TCR V-J signatures able to tell the groups apart were searched for in a discovery cohort of 90 to 100 patients, of whom 40 to 45 had Graves' ophthalmopathy and 57 had stable Graves' hyperthyroidism. Whether ophthalmopathy could be predicted prospectively was tested in an independent validation cohort made up of some 20 hyperthyroidism patients plus 17 patients who later progressed to ophthalmopathy. For training and testing, the 100 or so patients in the discovery cohort were randomly divided in a 7:3 ratio. The study also compared thyroid tissue and blood T-cell repertoires from about 6 Graves' hyperthyroidism patients. Following sampling, methimazole starting at 30 mg daily was given to hyperthyroidism patients, and high-dose intravenous methylprednisolone was given to ophthalmopathy patients. The paper describes TCR Vbeta CDR3 sequencing of some 130 peripheral blood samples, made up of 43 ophthalmopathy patients, more than 70 hyperthyroidism patients and 17 progressor patients. Broad study findings and their caveats: During validation, the model predicted progression to ophthalmopathy a median of around 6 months ahead of onset, with 70.59% sensitivity and 72.22% specificity. Sample size was not statistically predetermined, and blinding of investigators to group allocation was not performed. A model built on a 13 V-J signature distinguished ophthalmopathy from stable hyperthyroidism, reaching 87.88% sensitivity and approximately 81% specificity in cross-validation and 80%/75% in testing. Most expanded thyroid clonotypes (frequency above 0.001) were also detected in blood, suggesting blood repertoires may reflect thyroid immune responses.

V is cut by 0 bases and J by 1 base, and the space between the germline ends is 2 bases. The CDR3 measures 13 amino acids from cysteine to phenylalanine. Just the 39-base CDR3 DNA is kept, in frame starting at base 1. CDR1 and CDR2, per the germline V gene, are SGHTA and FQGTGA. Amplification of TCR beta CDR3 regions was carried out from RNA transcripts. A first-round RT-PCR of the TCR CDR3 used the HTBI primer set with the Qiagen OneStep RT-PCR kit. The libraries were constructed in a second round of multiplex PCR and then size-selected and purified. Sequencing of the libraries was done on an Illumina HiSeq2000 using paired-end 100 bp reads. Per the source publication's procedure: SOAPnuke was used to process the raw data, removing reads that contained adapters or uncalled bases, had a mean Phred below 15, or lacked an exact match to the constant primer or identifier. COPE v1.2.5 was used to merge high-quality paired reads, and clonotypes were defined as unique nucleotide sequences. MiTCR v1.1 was used to align clonotypes to the IMGT TRBV, TRBD and TRBJ reference segments. The analysis included only V-J combinations with a frequency above 0.0001, which together covered around 99% of the repertoires. A TCS score was defined as the ratio between F50 (clonal expansion) and ExV (chaos), using BLOSUM62-based TCRdist between CDR3 peptides within each V-J. Welch's t-statistics and random forest reduced approximately 520 V-J features to fewer than 15, which were used in a naive Bayes classifier (R e1071). Through fastp at Q25 and MiXCR, TCRdb rebuilt clones from the public reads, retaining in-frame beta chains. Entries are consolidated by CDR3 protein sequence, retaining the most common genes and DNA. None of the V and J calls come from the authors' own analysis; TCRdb made them. Counted in this sample were 270,000 or so distinct CDR3 sequences; less than 30% of them appeared once. The ten largest make up approximately 30% of the sample.

The hyperthyroidism patients were between 18 and 65 years old and newly diagnosed, with a disease duration of less than 2 months. Patients with uncontrolled infections, other autoimmune diseases, pregnancy or lactation were excluded. Diagnoses relied on clinical symptoms, serum thyroxine and TRAb, thyroid ultrasound and orbital computed tomography. For progressor patients, blood was drawn at the first diagnosis of hyperthyroidism, before any ophthalmopathy symptoms had appeared. PBMCs were separated from roughly 10 ml of fresh peripheral blood using Ficoll-Paque density gradient centrifugation. Patients classed as progressors first received a Graves' hyperthyroidism diagnosis and then went on to develop ophthalmopathy during follow-up. Total RNA was extracted using Trizol reagent, and RNA quality was assessed on an Agilent 2100 Bioanalyzer.

Sequenced input: blood. The rearranged segments are TRBV7-3 and TRBJ2-3; the D gene cannot be named for sure. The receptor was isolated from a man aged 40-55 years with Graves' hyperthyroidism that later progressed to Graves' ophthalmopathy. This receptor has the CDR3 CASSLTGTDTQYF. The DNA sequence is TGTGCCAGCAGCTTAACCGGCACAGATACGCAGTATTTT.